This TCR beta chain comes out of a study of identical twins. With no exceptions, donors were healthy Caucasians. TCRdb independently ran MiXCR on the 5' RACE reads; one entry per CDR3 protein. The sample lists 1.5 million or so distinct CDR3 sequences; roughly a third were seen once. Germline CDR1 is MNHEY and CDR2 is SMNVEV (reference sequence). The CDR3 spans 15 residues. As for this clonotype: A junction end diverges from the germline sequence, so it may reflect a read error.

The specimen was cord blood. The clonotype originates from a newborn girl in good health. The rearrangement uses TRBV27 and TRBJ1-1; D is possibly TRBD1 (5 bases). CDR3 residues: CASSTRQIMNTEASF. The DNA of the CDR3 is TGTGCCAGCAGTACCCGACAGATTATGAACACTGAAGCTTCCTTT.